Listed here is a single TCR beta chain. Data came from immunoSEQ multiplex PCR; TCRdb stores just in-frame clones and leaves some out. The sample contains over 60,000 clones, 75% to 95% of which appear only once. The sample comes from a study of T cell changes during pregnancy in multiple sclerosis. Sequenced here: peripheral blood, sampled in the third trimester of pregnancy. This TCR came from a female donor in good health, enrolled as a control in a pregnancy study.

In DNA, the CDR3 is TGCGCCAGCAGCTGGGCAGGGAACGATTCACCCCTCCACTTT. Translation: CASSWAGNDSPLHF. This chain connects TRBV5-1 to TRBJ1-6; possibly TRBD1 for D (5 bases). CDR3 length equals 14 residues. The V gene's germline CDR1 is SGHRS and CDR2 YFSETQ. The V and J ends lost 3 bases and 8 bases respectively, with 12 bases between them. Filled out from reference TRBV5-1 and TRBJ1-6, the complete variable domain reads KAGVTQTPRYLIKTRGQQVTLSCSPISGHRSVSWYQQTPGQGLQFLFEYFSETQRNKGNFPGRFSGRQFSNSRSEMNVSTLELGDSALYLCASSWAGNDSPLHFGNGTRLTVT.